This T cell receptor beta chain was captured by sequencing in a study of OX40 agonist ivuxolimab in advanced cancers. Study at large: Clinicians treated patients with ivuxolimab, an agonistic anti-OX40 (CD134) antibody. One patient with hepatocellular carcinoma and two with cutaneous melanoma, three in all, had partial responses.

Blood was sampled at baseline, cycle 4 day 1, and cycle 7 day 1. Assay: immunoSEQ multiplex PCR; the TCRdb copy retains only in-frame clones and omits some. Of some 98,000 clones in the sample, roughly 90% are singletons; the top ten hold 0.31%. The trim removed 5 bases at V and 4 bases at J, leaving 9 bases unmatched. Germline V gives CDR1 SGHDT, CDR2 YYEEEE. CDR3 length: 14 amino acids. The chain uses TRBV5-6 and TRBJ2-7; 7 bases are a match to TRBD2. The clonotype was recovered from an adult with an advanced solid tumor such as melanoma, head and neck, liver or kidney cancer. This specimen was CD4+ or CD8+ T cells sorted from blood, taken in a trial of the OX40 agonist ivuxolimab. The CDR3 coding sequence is TGTGCCAGCAGTTCCGGGACGCGGGGGTACGAGCAGTACTTC. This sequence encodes CASSSGTRGYEQYF.